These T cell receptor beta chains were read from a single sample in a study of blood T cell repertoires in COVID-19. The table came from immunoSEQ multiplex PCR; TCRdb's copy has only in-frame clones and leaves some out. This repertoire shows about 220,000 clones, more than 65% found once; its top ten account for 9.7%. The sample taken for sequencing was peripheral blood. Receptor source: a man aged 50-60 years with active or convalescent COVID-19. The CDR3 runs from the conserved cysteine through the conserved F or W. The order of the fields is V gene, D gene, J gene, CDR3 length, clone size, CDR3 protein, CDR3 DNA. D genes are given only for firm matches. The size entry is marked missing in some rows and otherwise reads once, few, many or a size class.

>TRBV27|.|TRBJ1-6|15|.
CASSFSRQVNSPLHF
TGTGCCAGCAGTTTCTCCCGACAGGTGAATTCACCCCTCCACTTT
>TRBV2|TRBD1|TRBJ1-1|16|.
CASRRQGARVNTEAFF
TGTGCCAGCAGAAGACAGGGGGCGCGGGTGAACACTGAAGCTTTCTTT
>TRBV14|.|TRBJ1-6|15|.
CASSQDTGMGSPLHF
TGTGCCAGCAGCCAAGATACAGGGATGGGTTCACCCCTCCACTTT
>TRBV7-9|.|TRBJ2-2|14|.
CASRRTGDGGELFF
TGTGCCAGCAGACGGACGGGGGATGGCGGGGAGCTGTTTTTT
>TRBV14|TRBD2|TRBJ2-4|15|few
CASSQAAGGSGIQYF
TGTGCCAGCAGCCAGGCAGCGGGGGGGTCCGGCATTCAGTACTTC
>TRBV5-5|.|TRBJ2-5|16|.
CASSPYRRGLGETQYF
TGTGCCAGCAGCCCATACAGGAGGGGGCTTGGGGAGACCCAGTACTTC
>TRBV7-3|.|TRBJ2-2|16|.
CASSDRVLPYTGELFF
TGTGCCAGCAGCGACCGGGTCCTCCCGTATACCGGGGAGCTGTTTTTT
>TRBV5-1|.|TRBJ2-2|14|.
CASSFGSNTGELFF
TGCGCCAGCAGCTTTGGCAGTAACACCGGGGAGCTGTTTTTT
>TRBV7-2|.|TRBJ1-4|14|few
CASSDGGEGEKLFF
TGTGCCAGCAGCGATGGGGGGGAAGGAGAAAAACTGTTTTTT
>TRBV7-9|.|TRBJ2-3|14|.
CASSDSSGTDTQYF
TGTGCCAGCAGCGATAGTTCGGGCACAGATACGCAGTATTTT
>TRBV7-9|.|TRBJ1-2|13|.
CASSFRGNYGYTF
TGTGCCAGCAGCTTCCGGGGGAACTATGGCTACACCTTC
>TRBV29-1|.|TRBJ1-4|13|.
CSVQGQINEKLFF
TGCAGCGTACAGGGTCAAATCAATGAAAAACTGTTTTTT
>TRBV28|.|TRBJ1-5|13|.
CASSLTTVQPQHF
TGTGCCAGCAGTCTAACAACAGTCCAGCCCCAGCATTTT
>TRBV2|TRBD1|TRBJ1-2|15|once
CASSDLRQGSYGYTF
TGTGCCAGCAGTGACCTTCGACAGGGTAGCTATGGCTACACCTTC
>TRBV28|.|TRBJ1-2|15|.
CASRRTGGWTGGYTF
TGTGCCAGCAGACGGACCGGGGGGTGGACCGGGGGCTACACCTTC
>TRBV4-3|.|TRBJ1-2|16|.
CASSRYTGRFNYGYTF
TGCGCCAGCAGCCGTTACACCGGGAGATTTAACTATGGCTACACCTTC
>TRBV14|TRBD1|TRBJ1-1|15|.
CASSRHTGEVTEAFF
TGTGCCAGCAGCCGACACACAGGGGAGGTCACTGAAGCTTTCTTT
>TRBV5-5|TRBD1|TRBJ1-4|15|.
CASSSGQGGDEKLFF
TGTGCCAGCAGCTCCGGACAGGGAGGAGATGAAAAACTGTTTTTT
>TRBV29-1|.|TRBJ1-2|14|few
CSATSGLFDYGYTF
TGCAGCGCCACTTCTGGGCTTTTTGACTATGGCTACACCTTC
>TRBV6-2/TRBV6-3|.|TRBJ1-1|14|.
CASSHRSGNTEAFF
TGTGCCAGCAGTCACAGGTCGGGGAACACTGAAGCTTTCTTT
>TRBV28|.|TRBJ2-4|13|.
CASSLRGGGAAGF
TGTGCCAGCAGTTTAAGGGGGGGAGGGGCCGCTGGTTTC
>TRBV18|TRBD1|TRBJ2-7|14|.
CASSPSGGTYEQYF
TGTGCCAGCTCACCTTCAGGGGGAACCTACGAGCAGTACTTC
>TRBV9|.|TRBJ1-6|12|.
CASSVGGNPLHF
TGTGCCAGCAGCGTCGGGGGGAACCCCCTCCACTTT
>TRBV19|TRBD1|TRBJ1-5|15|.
CAANSGTDSNQPQHF
TGTGCCGCCAACTCCGGGACAGATAGCAATCAGCCCCAGCATTTT
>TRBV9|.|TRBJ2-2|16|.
CASSVAPSNVIGELFF
TGTGCCAGCAGCGTAGCTCCTAGCAACGTAATCGGGGAGCTGTTTTTT
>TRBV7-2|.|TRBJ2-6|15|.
CASSFGGPGANVLTF
TGTGCCAGCAGCTTCGGGGGACCTGGGGCCAACGTCCTGACTTTC
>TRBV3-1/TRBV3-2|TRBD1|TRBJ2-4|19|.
CASSPPASGTGGPQNIQYF
TGTGCCAGCAGCCCCCCAGCCTCCGGGACAGGGGGCCCACAAAACATTCAGTACTTC
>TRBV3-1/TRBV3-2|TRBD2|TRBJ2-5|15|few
CASSQDRGGVETQYF
TGTGCCAGCAGCCAAGATCGGGGGGGGGTGGAGACCCAGTACTTC
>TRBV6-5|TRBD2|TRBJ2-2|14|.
CASRVLAGAGELFF
TGTGCCAGCAGGGTACTGGCGGGAGCCGGGGAGCTGTTTTTT
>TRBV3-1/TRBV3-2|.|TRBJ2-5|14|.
CASSLIGKRETQYF
TGTGCCAGCAGCCTCATCGGGAAACGAGAGACCCAGTACTTC
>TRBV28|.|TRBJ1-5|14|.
CASSFPRSDQPQHF
TGTGCCAGCAGTTTCCCGAGGTCCGATCAGCCCCAGCATTTT
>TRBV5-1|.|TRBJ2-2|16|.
CASSLGLSMNTGELFF
TGCGCCAGCAGCTTGGGATTGTCTATGAACACCGGGGAGCTGTTTTTT
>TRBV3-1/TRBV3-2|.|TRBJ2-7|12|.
CASSHTEYEQYF
TGTGCCAGCAGCCATACAGAATACGAGCAGTACTTC
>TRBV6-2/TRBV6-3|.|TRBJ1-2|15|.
CASSSPTTDSYGYTF
TGTGCCAGCAGTTCTCCCACTACAGACAGCTATGGCTACACCTTC
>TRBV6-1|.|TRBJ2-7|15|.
CASSDPVLSSNEQYF
TGTGCCAGCAGTGATCCGGTCCTAAGCTCTAACGAGCAGTACTTC
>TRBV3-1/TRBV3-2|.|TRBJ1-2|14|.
CASSQGGFNYGYTF
TGTGCCAGCAGCCAGGGCGGGTTTAACTATGGCTACACCTTC
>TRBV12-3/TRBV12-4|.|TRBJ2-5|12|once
CASSFYEETQYF
TGTGCCAGCAGTTTTTATGAAGAGACCCAGTACTTC
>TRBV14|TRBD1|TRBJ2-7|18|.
CASSQYPGQGGASYEQYF
TGTGCCAGCAGCCAATATCCGGGACAGGGGGGTGCATCCTACGAGCAGTACTTC
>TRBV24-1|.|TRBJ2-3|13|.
CATSSGLLDTQYF
TGTGCCACCAGTTCAGGATTGTTAGATACGCAGTATTTT
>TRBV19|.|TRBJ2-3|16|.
CASSFPTELSTDTQYF
TGTGCCAGTAGTTTCCCGACAGAACTAAGCACAGATACGCAGTATTTT
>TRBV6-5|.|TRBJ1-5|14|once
CASSTRQVPEAQHF
TGTGCCAGCAGTACGCGACAGGTGCCCGAAGCCCAGCATTTT
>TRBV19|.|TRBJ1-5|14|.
CASSSQGNNQPQHF
TGTGCCAGTAGTAGTCAGGGCAACAATCAGCCCCAGCATTTT
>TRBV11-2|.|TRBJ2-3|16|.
CASSPIRDTYTDTQYF
TGTGCCAGCAGTCCGATCAGGGATACTTACACAGATACGCAGTATTTT
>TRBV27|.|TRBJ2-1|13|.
CASSLFSYNEQFF
TGTGCCAGCAGTTTATTCAGTTACAATGAGCAGTTCTTC
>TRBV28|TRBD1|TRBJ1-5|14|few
CASSDRVWNQPQHF
TGTGCCAGCAGTGACAGGGTGTGGAATCAGCCCCAGCATTTT
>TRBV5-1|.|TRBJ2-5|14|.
CASSWKDYQETQYF
TGCGCCAGCAGCTGGAAGGACTACCAAGAGACCCAGTACTTC
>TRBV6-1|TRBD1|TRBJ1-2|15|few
CASSERTGSNYGYTF
TGTGCCAGCAGTGAAAGGACAGGGTCAAACTATGGCTACACCTTC
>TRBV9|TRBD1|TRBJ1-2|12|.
CASAGTGYGYTF
TGTGCCAGCGCAGGGACAGGCTATGGCTACACCTTC
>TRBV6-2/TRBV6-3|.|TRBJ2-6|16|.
CASSTLGGGGANVLTF
TGTGCCAGCAGTACTCTTGGGGGAGGAGGGGCCAACGTCCTGACTTTC
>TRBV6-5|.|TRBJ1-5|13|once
CASRGDINQPQHF
TGTGCCAGCAGGGGGGACATCAATCAGCCCCAGCATTTT
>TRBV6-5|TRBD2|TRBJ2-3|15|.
CASSPGLAGGDTQYF
TGTGCCAGCAGTCCAGGACTAGCGGGGGGAGATACGCAGTATTTT
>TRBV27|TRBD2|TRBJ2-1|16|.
CASSLIGGSGYNEQFF
TGTGCCAGCAGTTTAATCGGCGGGAGCGGCTACAATGAGCAGTTCTTC